This entry features one TCR beta chain sequence. Its antigen is not identified. The data derive from a study of CD4 T cell repertoires in COVID-19. Generated by immunoSEQ multiplex PCR, the TCRdb table keeps only in-frame clones and is missing some. The profile covers about 75,000 clones, with about 83% appearing a single time and 0.45% to 0.7% taken by the ten largest. Study results and limitations: Suggested intraclonal diversification: top SARS-CoV-2-reactive clonotypes appeared in two or three memory subsets.

This sequence was found in a human donor who had COVID-19. The specimen was CD4+ T cells from peripheral blood, collected after recovery from COVID-19.

The CDR3 protein is CASSLGGTGDSPLHF. The CDR3 nucleotides are TGTGCCAGCAGCTTAGGAGGGACAGGGGACTCACCCCTCCACTTT. The J gene is TRBJ1-6, the V gene TRBV11-2; 10 bases match TRBD1. CDR3 length equals 15 residues. V shed 1 base, J shed 10 bases, and the junction held 4 bases outside the gene matches. CDR1 and CDR2 (germline): SGHAT, FQNNGV.